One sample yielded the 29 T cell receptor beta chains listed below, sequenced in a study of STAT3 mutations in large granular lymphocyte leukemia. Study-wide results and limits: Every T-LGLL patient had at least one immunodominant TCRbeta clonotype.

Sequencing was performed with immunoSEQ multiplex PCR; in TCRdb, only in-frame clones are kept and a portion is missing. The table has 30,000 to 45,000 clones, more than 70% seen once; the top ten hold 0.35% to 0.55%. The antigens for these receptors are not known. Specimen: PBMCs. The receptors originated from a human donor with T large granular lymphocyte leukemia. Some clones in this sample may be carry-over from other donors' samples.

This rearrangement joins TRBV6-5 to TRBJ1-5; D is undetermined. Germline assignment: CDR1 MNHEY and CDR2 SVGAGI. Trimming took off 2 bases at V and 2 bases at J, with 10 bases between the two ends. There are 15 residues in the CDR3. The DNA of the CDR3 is TGTGCCAGCAGTTACGGAGGGTTGGGCAATCAGCCCCAGCATTTT. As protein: CASSYGGLGNQPQHF.

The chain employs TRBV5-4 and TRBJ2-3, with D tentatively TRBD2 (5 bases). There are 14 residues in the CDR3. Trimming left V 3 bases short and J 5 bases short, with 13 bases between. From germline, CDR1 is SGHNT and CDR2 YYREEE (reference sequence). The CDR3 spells CASSSRFAGDTQYF. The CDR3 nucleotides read TGTGCCAGCAGCTCCCGCTTCGCGGGAGATACGCAGTATTTT. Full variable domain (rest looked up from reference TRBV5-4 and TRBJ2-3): ETGVTQSPTHLIKTRGQQVTLRCSSQSGHNTVSWYQQALGQGPQFIFQYYREEENGRGNFPPRFSGLQFPNYSSELNVNALELDDSALYLCASSSRFAGDTQYFGPGTRLTVL.

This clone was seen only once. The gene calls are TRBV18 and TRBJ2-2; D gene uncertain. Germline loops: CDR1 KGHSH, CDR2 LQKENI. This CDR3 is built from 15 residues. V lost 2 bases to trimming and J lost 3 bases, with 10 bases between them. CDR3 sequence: CASSPRSTYTGELFF. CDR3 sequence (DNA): TGTGCCAGCTCACCAAGATCCACTTACACCGGGGAGCTGTTTTTT.

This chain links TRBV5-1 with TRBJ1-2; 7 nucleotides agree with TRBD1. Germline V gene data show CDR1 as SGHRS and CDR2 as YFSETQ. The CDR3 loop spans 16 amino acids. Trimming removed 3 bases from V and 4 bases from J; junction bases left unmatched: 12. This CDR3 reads CASSWSGDSLSYGYTF. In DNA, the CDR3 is TGCGCCAGCAGCTGGTCAGGGGACAGTCTGTCCTATGGCTACACCTTC.

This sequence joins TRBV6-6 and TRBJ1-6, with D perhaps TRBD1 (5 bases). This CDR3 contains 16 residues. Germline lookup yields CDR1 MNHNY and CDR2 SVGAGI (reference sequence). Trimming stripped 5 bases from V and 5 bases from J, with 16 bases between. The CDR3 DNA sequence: TGTGCCAGCAGTACCCCTTGGGGGAGTAATAATTCACCCCTCCACTTT. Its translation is CASSTPWGSNNSPLHF.

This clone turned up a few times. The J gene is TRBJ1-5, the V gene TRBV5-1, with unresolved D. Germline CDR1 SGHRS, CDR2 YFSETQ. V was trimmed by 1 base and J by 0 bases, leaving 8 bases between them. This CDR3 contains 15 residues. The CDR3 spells CASSLYGSSNQPQHF. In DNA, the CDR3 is TGCGCCAGCAGCTTGTACGGGTCTAGCAATCAGCCCCAGCATTTT.

The CDR3 loop is CASSQVDSSSGANVLTF. The CDR3 bases are TGTGCCAGCAGCCAAGTGGACTCCAGCTCTGGGGCCAACGTCCTGACTTTC. The gene calls are TRBV4-2 and TRBJ2-6, with a weak D call TRBD2 (5 bases). CDR1 is LGHNA and CDR2 is YNFKEQ in the germline V gene. The CDR3 is made up of 17 amino acids. Trimming shortened V by 1 base and J by 0 bases, and 10 bases separated the two germline ends.

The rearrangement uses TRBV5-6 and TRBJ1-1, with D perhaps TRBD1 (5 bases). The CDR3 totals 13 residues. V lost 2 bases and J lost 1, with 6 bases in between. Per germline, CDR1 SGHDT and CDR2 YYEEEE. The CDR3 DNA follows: TGTGCCAGCAGCTTCGACAGGAACACTGAAGCTTTCTTT. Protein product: CASSFDRNTEAFF.

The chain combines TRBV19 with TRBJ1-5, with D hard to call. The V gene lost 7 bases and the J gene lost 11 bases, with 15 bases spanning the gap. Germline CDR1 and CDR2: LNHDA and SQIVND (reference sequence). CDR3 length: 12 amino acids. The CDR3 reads CASKDLSSSQHF. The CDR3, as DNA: TGTGCCAGTAAGGACCTTTCAAGTTCCCAGCATTTT. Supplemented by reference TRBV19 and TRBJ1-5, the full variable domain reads DGGITQSPKYLFRKEGQNVTLSCEQNLNHDAMYWYRQDPGQGLRLIYYSQIVNDFQKGDIAEGYSVSREKKESFPLTVTSAQKNPTAFYLCASKDLSSSQHFGDGTRLSIL.

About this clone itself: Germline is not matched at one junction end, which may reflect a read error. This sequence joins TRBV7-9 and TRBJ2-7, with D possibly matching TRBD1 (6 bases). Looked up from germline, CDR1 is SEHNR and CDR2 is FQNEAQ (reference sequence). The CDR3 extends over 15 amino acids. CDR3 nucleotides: TGTGCCAGCAGTTTAGGGTCCGGGACACCCTACGAGCAGTACTTC. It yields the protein CASSLGSGTPYEQYF.

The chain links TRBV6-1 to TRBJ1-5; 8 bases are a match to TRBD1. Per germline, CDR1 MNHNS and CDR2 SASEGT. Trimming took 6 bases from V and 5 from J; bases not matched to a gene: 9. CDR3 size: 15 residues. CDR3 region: CASSNQGAGDQPQHF. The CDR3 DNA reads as TGTGCCAGCAGCAATCAGGGGGCGGGCGATCAGCCCCAGCATTTT.

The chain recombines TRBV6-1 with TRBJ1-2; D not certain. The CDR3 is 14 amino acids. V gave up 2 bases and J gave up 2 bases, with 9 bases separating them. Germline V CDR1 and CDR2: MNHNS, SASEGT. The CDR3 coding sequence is TGTGCCAGCAGTGAAACTAGGGCGAACTATGGCTACACCTTC. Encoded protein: CASSETRANYGYTF.

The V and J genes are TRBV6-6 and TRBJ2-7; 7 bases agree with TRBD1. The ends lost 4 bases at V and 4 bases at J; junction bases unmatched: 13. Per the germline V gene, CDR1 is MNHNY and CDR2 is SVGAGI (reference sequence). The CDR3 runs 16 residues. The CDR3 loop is CASSSGQQGLGYEQYF. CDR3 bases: TGTGCCAGCAGTTCCGGACAACAGGGGCTTGGGTACGAGCAGTACTTC.

The CDR3 reads CAWRAKLGGDGYTF. CDR3 nucleotide sequence: TGTGCCTGGAGGGCGAAACTCGGGGGAGATGGCTACACCTTC. The rearrangement joins TRBV30 to TRBJ1-2; a possible D gene is TRBD1 (5 bases). The CDR3 has 14 residues. The V gene's germline CDR1 is GTSNPN and CDR2 SVGIG (reference sequence). V gave up 3 bases and J gave up 6 bases, with 17 bases separating them.

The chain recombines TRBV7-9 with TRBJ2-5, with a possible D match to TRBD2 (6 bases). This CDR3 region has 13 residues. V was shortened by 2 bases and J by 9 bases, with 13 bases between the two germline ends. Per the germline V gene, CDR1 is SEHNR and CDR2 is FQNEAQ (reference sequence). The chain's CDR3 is CASSLKLASAQYF. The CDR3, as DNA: TGTGCCAGCAGCTTAAAGCTAGCGTCGGCCCAGTACTTC.

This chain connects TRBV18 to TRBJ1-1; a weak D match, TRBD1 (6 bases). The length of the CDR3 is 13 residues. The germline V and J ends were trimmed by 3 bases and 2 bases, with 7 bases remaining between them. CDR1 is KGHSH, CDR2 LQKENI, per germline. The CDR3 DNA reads TGTGCCAGCTCACCGGGACAAAACACTGAAGCTTTCTTT. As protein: CASSPGQNTEAFF. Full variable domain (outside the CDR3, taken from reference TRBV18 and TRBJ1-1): NAGVMQNPRHLVRRRGQEARLRCSPMKGHSHVYWYRQLPEEGLKFMVYLQKENIIDESGMPKERFSAEFPKEGPSILRIQQVVRGDSAAYFCASSPGQNTEAFFGQGTRLTVV.

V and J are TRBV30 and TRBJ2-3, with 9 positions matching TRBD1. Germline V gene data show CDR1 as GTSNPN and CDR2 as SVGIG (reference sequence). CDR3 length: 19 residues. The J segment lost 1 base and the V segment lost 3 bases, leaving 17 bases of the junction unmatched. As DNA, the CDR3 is TGTGCCTGGAGGGGGCCAATGGGGACAGGGTATAGGCGCACAGATACGCAGTATTTT. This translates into CAWRGPMGTGYRRTDTQYF.

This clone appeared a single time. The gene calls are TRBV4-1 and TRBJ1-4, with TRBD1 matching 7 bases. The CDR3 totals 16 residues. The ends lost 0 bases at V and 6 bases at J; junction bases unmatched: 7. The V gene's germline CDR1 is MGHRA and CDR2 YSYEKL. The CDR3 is CASSQDQGGTDEKLFF. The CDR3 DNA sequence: TGCGCCAGCAGCCAAGATCAAGGGGGCACCGATGAAAAACTGTTTTTT.

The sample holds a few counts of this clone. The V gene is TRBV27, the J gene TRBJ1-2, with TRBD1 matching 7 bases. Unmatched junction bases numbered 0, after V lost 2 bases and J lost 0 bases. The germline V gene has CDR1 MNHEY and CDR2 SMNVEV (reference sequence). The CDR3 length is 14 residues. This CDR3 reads CASSLDRANYGYTF. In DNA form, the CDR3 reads TGTGCCAGCAGTTTAGACAGGGCTAACTATGGCTACACCTTC.

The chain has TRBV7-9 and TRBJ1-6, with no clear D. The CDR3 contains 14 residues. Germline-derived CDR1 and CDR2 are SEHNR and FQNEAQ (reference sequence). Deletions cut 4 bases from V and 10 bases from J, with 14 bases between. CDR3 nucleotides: TGTGCCAGCAGCTACAGCCGGGTAGTATCACCCCTCCACTTT. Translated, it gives CASSYSRVVSPLHF.

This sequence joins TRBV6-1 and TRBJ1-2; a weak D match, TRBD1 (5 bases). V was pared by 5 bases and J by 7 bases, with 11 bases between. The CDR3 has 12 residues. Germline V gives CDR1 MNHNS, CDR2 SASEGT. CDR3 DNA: TGTGCCAGCAGTCGGACACCCGCTGGCTACACCTTC. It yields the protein CASSRTPAGYTF.

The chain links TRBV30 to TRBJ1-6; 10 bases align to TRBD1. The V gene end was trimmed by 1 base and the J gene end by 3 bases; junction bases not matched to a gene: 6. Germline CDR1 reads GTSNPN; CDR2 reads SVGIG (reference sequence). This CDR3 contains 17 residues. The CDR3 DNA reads TGTGCCTGGAGTGCCAGGGACAGGGGCGACTATAATTCACCCCTCCACTTT. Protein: CAWSARDRGDYNSPLHF.

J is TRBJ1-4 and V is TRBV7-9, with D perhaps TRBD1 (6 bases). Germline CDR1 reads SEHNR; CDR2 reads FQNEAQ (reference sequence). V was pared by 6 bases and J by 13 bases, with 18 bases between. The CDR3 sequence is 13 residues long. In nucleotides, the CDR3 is TGTGCCAGCAGTAGGGACACCCGGAAAGTACTGTTTTTT. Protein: CASSRDTRKVLFF.

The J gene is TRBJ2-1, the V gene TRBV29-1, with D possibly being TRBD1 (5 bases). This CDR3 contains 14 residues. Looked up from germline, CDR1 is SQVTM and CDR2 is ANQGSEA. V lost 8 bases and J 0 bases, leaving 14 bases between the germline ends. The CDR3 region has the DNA TGCAGCTCTCTGGGGCAGGGCTCCTACAATGAGCAGTTCTTC. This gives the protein CSSLGQGSYNEQFF.

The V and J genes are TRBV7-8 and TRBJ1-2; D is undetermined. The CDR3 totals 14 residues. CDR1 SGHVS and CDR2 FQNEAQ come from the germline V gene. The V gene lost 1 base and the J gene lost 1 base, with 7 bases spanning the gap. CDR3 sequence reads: CASSLVQYNYGYTF. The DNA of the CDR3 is TGTGCCAGCAGCTTAGTACAGTATAACTATGGCTACACCTTC.

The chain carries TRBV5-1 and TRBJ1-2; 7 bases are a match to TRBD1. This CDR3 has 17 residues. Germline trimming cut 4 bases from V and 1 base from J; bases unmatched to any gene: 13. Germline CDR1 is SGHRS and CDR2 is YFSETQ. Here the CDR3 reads CASSGHYRGPLNYGYTF. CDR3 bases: TGCGCCAGCAGCGGACACTATAGGGGGCCACTTAACTATGGCTACACCTTC.

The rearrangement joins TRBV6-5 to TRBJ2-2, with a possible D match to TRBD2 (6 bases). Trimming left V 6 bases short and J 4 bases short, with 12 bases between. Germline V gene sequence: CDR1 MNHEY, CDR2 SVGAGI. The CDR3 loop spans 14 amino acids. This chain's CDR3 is CASSRGRVTGELFF. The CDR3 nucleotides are TGTGCCAGCAGCCGGGGGAGAGTCACCGGGGAGCTGTTTTTT.

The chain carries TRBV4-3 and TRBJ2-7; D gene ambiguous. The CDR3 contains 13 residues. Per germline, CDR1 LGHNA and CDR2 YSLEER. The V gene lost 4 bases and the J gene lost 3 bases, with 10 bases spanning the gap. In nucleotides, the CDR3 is TGCGCCAGCAGCCCCTCGGACGGCTACGAGCAGTACTTC. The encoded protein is CASSPSDGYEQYF.

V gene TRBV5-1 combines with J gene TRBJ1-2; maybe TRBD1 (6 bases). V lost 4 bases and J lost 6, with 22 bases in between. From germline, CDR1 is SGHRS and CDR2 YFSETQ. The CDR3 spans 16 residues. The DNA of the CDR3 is TGCGCCAGCAGCCTCTTACCCAATACAGGGCCTCATGGCTACACCTTC. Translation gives CASSLLPNTGPHGYTF.